The 8 T cell receptor beta chains below come from one sample, sequenced in a study of blood T cell repertoires in COVID-19. Here immunoSEQ multiplex PCR was the method, and the copy in TCRdb shows in-frame clones only, minus some. This sample has approximately 200,000 clones, with approximately 90% found just once. The specimen was PBMCs or T cells enriched from blood (not recorded which). The source is a man aged 30 to 45 who had recovered from COVID-19.

The chain carries TRBV9 and TRBJ1-2; 7 nucleotides agree with TRBD1. The CDR3 consists of 15 residues. V gave up 3 bases and J gave up 4 bases; unmatched junction bases: 9. Germline assignment: CDR1 SGDLS and CDR2 YYNGEE. The CDR3 coding sequence is TGTGCCAGCAGCGGGGACGGTTACAGGGGCTATGGCTACACCTTC. Residues: CASSGDGYRGYGYTF.

This clone was counted once. V gene TRBV30 combines with J gene TRBJ1-5, with TRBD1 matching over 9 bases. Trimming cost V 2 bases and J 5 bases; bases outside gene matches: 7. This CDR3 region has 15 residues. Germline V CDR1 and CDR2: GTSNPN, SVGIG (reference sequence). CDR3 in amino acids: CAWSRTGVWHQPQHF. CDR3 bases: TGTGCCTGGAGTCGGACAGGGGTTTGGCATCAGCCCCAGCATTTT.

This rearrangement joins TRBV28 to TRBJ1-4, with D possibly being TRBD1 (6 bases). Trimming removed 5 bases from V and 6 bases from J, with 16 bases in between. The CDR3 has 15 amino acids. Germline V gene data show CDR1 as MDHEN and CDR2 as SYDVKM. The DNA for the CDR3 is TGTGCCAGCAGTCCCCAACACAGGGACCATGAAAAACTGTTTTTT. Protein sequence: CASSPQHRDHEKLFF.

CDR3 sequence reads: CASSSRTGDYSNQPQHF. For the CDR3, the DNA is TGTGCCAGCAGCTCTCGGACAGGGGACTATAGCAATCAGCCCCAGCATTTT. The V and J genes are TRBV7-2 and TRBJ1-5; TRBD1 agrees at 9 bases. Germline V gene data show CDR1 as SGHTA and CDR2 as FQGNSA. The CDR3 is made up of 17 amino acids. Losses at the gene ends were 4 bases for V and 0 bases for J; bases not matched to a gene: 7. The full variable domain, in which reference TRBV7-2 and TRBJ1-5 provide the parts outside the CDR3, is GAGVSQSPSNKVTEKGKDVELRCDPISGHTALYWYRQSLGQGLEFLIYFQGNSAPDKSGLPSDRFSAERTGGSVSTLTIQRTQQEDSAVYLCASSSRTGDYSNQPQHFGDGTRLSIL.

J is TRBJ1-1 and V is TRBV6-5; 10 positions match TRBD1. The CDR3 contains 13 residues. The V gene end was trimmed by 6 bases and the J gene end by 6 bases; junction bases not matched to a gene: 4. CDR1 MNHEY and CDR2 SVGAGI come from the germline V gene. The CDR3 region is CASSQGTGAEAFF. DNA for the CDR3: TGTGCCAGCAGCCAAGGGACAGGGGCTGAAGCTTTCTTT.

The chain recombines TRBV4-1 with TRBJ1-3, with D tentatively TRBD1 (5 bases). Germline V gives CDR1 MGHRA, CDR2 YSYEKL. This CDR3 has 15 amino acids. V was clipped by 1 base and J by 4 bases, with 11 bases between them. The CDR3 region is CASSQVRGEGNTIYF. The CDR3 nucleotides read TGCGCCAGCAGCCAAGTCCGGGGGGAAGGAAACACCATATATTTT.

This chain links TRBV27 with TRBJ2-3, with 8 bases identical to TRBD2. The CDR3 totals 18 residues. V shed 0 bases and J 3 bases; nucleotides not matched to a gene: 11. CDR1 and CDR2 (germline): MNHEY, SMNVEV (reference sequence). This CDR3 reads CASSLSPLVAGRTDTQYF. The CDR3 nucleotides are TGTGCCAGCAGTTTATCTCCCCTGGTAGCGGGAAGGACAGATACGCAGTATTTT.

The CDR3 protein is CASSGLAGGFETQYF. The CDR3 coding sequence is TGTGCCAGCAGTGGACTAGCGGGGGGATTTGAGACCCAGTACTTC. The rearrangement joins TRBV27 to TRBJ2-5, with TRBD2 identical over 14 bases. V was pared by 5 bases and J by 5 bases, with 4 bases of the junction left unmatched. Germline CDR1 reads MNHEY; CDR2 reads SMNVEV (reference sequence). The CDR3 totals 15 residues.